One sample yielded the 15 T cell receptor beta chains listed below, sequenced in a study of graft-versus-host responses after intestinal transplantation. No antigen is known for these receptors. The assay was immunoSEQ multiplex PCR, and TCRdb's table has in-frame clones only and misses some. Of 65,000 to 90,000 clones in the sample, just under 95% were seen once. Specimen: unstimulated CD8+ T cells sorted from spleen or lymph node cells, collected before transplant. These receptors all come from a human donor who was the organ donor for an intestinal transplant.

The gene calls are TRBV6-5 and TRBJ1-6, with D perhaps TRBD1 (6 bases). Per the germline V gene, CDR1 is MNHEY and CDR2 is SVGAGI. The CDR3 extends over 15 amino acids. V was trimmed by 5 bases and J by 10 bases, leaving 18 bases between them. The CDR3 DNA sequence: TGTGCCAGCAGTCCAGTACAGGGAGGGAGCTCACCCCTCCACTTT. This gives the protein CASSPVQGGSSPLHF.

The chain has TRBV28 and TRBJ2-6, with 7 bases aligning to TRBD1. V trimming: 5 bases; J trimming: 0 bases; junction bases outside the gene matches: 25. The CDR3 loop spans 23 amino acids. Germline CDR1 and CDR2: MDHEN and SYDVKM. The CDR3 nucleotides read TGTGCCAGCAGTCTTTATCCGACAGGGTATTACCCTCATTACCTCTCTGGGGCCAACGTCCTGACTTTC. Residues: CASSLYPTGYYPHYLSGANVLTF.

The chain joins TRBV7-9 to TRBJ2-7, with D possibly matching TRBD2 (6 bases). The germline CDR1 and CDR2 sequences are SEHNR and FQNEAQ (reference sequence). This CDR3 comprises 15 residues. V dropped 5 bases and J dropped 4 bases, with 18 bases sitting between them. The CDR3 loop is CASSVGAGLGYEQYF. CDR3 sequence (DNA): TGTGCCAGCAGCGTCGGGGCGGGGCTAGGATACGAGCAGTACTTC. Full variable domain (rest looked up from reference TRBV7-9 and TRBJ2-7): DTGVSQNPRHKITKRGQNVTFRCDPISEHNRLYWYRQTLGQGPEFLTYFQNEAQLEKSRLLSDRFSAERPKGSFSTLEIQRTEQGDSAMYLCASSVGAGLGYEQYFGPGTRLTVT.

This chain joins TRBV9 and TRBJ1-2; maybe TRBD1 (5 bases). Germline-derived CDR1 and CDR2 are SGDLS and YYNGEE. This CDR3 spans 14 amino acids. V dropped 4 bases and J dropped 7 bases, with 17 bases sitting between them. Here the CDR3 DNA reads TGTGCCAGCAGCCCGCCAGACCGGAGGGGTGGCTACACCTTC. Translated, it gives CASSPPDRRGGYTF.

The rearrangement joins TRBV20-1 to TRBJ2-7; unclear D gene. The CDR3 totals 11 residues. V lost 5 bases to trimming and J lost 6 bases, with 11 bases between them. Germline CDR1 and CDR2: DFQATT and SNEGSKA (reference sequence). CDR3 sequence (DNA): TGCAGTGCTGATACTATGGGCGAGCAGTACTTC. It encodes CSADTMGEQYF.

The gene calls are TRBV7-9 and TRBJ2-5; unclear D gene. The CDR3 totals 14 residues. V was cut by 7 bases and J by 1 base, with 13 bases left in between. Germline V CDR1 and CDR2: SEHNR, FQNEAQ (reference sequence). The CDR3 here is CASTTSGLQETQYF. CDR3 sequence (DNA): TGTGCCAGCACCACCTCAGGTCTCCAAGAGACCCAGTACTTC.

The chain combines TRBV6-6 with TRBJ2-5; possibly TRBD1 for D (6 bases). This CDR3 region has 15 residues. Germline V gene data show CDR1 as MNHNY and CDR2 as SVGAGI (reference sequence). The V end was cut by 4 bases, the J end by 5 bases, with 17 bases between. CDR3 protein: CASSWDIKGRETQYF. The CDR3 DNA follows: TGTGCCAGCAGTTGGGACATTAAAGGTCGGGAGACCCAGTACTTC.

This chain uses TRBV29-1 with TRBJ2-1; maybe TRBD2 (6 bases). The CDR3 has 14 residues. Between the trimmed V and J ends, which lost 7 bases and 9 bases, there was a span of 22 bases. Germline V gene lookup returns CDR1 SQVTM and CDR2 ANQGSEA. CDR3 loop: CSGVGAARAGEQFF. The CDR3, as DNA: TGCAGCGGTGTTGGGGCCGCCCGAGCGGGTGAGCAGTTCTTC.

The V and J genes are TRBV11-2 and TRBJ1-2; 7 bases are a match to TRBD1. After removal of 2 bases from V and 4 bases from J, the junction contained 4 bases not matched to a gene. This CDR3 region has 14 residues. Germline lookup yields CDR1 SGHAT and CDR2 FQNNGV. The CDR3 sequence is CASSLLRTGYGYTF. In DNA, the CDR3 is TGTGCCAGCAGCTTACTTCGGACAGGCTATGGCTACACCTTC.

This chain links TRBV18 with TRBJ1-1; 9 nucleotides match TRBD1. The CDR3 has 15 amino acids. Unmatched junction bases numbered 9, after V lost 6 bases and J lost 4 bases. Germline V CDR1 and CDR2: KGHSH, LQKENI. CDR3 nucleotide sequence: TGTGCCAGCTCGTCGGGACAGGGAACGGTCACTGAAGCTTTCTTT. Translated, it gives CASSSGQGTVTEAFF.

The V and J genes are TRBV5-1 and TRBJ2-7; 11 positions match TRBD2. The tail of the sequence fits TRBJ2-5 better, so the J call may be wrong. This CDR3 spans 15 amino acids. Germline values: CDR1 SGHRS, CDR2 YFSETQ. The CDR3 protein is CASSFSGGAAETQYF. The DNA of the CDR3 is TGCGCCAGCAGCTTTAGCGGGGGGGCCGCAGAGACCCAGTACTTC.

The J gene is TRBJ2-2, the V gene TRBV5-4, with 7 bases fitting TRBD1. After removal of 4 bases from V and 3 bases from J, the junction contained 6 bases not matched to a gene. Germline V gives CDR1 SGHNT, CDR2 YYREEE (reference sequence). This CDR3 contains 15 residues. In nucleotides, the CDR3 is TGTGCCAGCAGCATTTGGACAGGCGACACCGGGGAGCTGTTTTTT. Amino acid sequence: CASSIWTGDTGELFF.

CDR3 coding DNA: TGCGCCAGCGTACAAGGGGAGCGGGGGGGCGATGAGCAGTTCTTC. Translating gives CASVQGERGGDEQFF. The chain couples TRBV5-1 to TRBJ2-1, with 10 positions matching TRBD2. This CDR3 is built from 15 residues. J was trimmed by 8 bases and V by 7 bases; bases with no gene match: 12. Germline V gene sequence: CDR1 SGHRS, CDR2 YFSETQ.

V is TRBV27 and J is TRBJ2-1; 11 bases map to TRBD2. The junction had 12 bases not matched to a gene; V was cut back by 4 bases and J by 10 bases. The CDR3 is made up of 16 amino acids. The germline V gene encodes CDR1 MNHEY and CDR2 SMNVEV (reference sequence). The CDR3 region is CASSWAGLAEVSEQFF. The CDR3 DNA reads TGTGCCAGCAGTTGGGCGGGACTAGCGGAGGTCTCCGAGCAGTTCTTC.

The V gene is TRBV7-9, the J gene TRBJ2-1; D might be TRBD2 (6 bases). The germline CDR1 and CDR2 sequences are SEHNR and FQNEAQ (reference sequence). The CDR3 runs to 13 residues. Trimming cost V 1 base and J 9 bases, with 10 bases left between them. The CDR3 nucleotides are TGTGCCAGCAGCTTAGGCGGGGCCTCTGAGCAGTTCTTC. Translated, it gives CASSLGGASEQFF.